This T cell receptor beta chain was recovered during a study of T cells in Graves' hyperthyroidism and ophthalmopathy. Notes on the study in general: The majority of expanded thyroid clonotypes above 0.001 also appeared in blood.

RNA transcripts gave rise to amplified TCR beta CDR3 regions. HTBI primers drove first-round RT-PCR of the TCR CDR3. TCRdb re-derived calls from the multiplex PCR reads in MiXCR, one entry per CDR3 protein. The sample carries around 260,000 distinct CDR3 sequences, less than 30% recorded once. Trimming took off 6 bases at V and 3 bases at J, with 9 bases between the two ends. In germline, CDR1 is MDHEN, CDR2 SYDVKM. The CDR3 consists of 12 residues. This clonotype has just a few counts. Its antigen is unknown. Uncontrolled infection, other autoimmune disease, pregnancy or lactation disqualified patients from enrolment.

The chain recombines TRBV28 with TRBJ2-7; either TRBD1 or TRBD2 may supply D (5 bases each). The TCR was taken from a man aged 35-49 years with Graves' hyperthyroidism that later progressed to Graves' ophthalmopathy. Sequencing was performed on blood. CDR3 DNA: TGTGCCAGCAGAGGGGACCGCTACGAGCAGTACTTC. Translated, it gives CASRGDRYEQYF.